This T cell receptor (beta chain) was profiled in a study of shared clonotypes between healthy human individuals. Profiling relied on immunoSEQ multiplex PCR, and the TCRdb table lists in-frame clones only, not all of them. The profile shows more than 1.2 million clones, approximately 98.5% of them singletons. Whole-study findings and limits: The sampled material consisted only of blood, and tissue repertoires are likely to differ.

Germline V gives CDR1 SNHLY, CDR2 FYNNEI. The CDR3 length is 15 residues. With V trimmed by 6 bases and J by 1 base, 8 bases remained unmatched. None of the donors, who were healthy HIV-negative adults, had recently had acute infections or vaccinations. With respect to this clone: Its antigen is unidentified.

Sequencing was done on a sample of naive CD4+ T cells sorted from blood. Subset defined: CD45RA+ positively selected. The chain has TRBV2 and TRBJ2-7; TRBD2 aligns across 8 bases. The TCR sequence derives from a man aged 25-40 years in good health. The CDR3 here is CASRARSGSSYEQYF. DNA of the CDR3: TGTGCCAGCAGGGCCCGGAGCGGGAGTTCCTACGAGCAGTACTTC.